Described below is a single T cell receptor (beta chain) sequence and its context. Its antigen is unknown. TCRdb's copy holds only in-frame clones and misses some; the assay was immunoSEQ multiplex PCR. In the table there are around 30,000 clones, roughly 94% of which are singletons. This record belongs to a study of T cells in tuberculosis. Stated time point: new active TB diagnosis, blood taken before or within 7 days of starting treatment. Overall study findings and caveats: Smaller distances to GMM-specific TCRs suggested their expansion in active tuberculosis.

From germline, CDR1 is MGHRA and CDR2 YSYEKL. Trimming left V 0 bases short and J 0 bases short, with 11 bases between. CDR3 length: 16 amino acids. The rearrangement uses TRBV4-1 and TRBJ1-1; D is perhaps TRBD1 (5 bases). The sequence came from an adult with tuberculosis. The specimen was PBMCs, collected at tuberculosis diagnosis. This chain's CDR3 is CASSQDPSGLNTEAFF. The CDR3 DNA reads TGCGCCAGCAGCCAAGATCCTTCAGGGCTGAACACTGAAGCTTTCTTT.